Each of the 23 T cell receptor beta chains below was sequenced from the same sample in a study of shared clonotypes between healthy human individuals. This table comes from immunoSEQ multiplex PCR, and its TCRdb copy is limited to in-frame clones, with some not included. Of millions of clones in the sample, approximately 93% were seen once. The specimen sequenced was naive CD4+ T cells from PBMCs. Subset given: CD45RA+ positively selected. Every receptor here comes from a young man in good health. Some clones in this sample may be carry-over from other donors' samples.

The chain is built from TRBV10-3 and TRBJ2-1, with D perhaps TRBD2 (6 bases). The CDR3 totals 17 residues. V lost 2 bases to trimming and J lost 8 bases, with 22 bases between them. CDR1 ENHRY and CDR2 SYGVKD come from the germline V gene. CDR3 in DNA: TGTGCCATCAGTGAGAGCCCTAGCGCCCTATTACCGGATGAGCAGTTCTTC. Translating gives CAISESPSALLPDEQFF.

The J gene is TRBJ2-1, the V gene TRBV28; D is uncertain. Germline V gives CDR1 MDHEN, CDR2 SYDVKM. The CDR3 covers 16 residues. V lost 3 bases and J 1 base, leaving 13 bases between the germline ends. The CDR3 protein is CASSLGRSWSYNEQFF. CDR3 sequence (DNA): TGTGCCAGCAGTTTGGGTCGATCGTGGTCCTACAATGAGCAGTTCTTC. The entire variable domain, with the rest obtained from reference TRBV28 and TRBJ2-1, is as follows: DVKVTQSSRYLVKRTGEKVFLECVQDMDHENMFWYRQDPGLGLRLIYFSYDVKMKEKGDIPEGYSVSREKKERFSLILESASTNQTSMYLCASSLGRSWSYNEQFFGPGTRLTVL.

The chain has TRBV10-3 and TRBJ1-3; TRBD1 agrees at 7 bases. With 11 bases clipped from V and 4 bases from J, the junction kept 17 bases outside the gene matches. CDR3 length: 16 amino acids. Germline CDR1 ENHRY, CDR2 SYGVKD. The CDR3 region has the DNA TGTGCCTCAGCCCCCCGACAGGGAATCGCGGGAAACACCATATATTTT. Its protein product is CASAPRQGIAGNTIYF.

V gene TRBV6-4 combines with J gene TRBJ1-5; tentatively, D is TRBD1 (5 bases). Germline V gene data show CDR1 as MRHNA and CDR2 as SNTAGT. The CDR3 length is 14 residues. V dropped 3 bases and J dropped 6 bases, with 12 bases sitting between them. The CDR3 reads CASSEEEGSQPQHF. DNA of the CDR3: TGTGCCAGCAGTGAGGAGGAGGGGAGTCAGCCCCAGCATTTT.

This chain connects TRBV7-9 to TRBJ2-7; tentatively, D is TRBD2 (5 bases). Germline CDR1 is SEHNR and CDR2 is FQNEAQ (reference sequence). V lost 1 base and J lost 3, with 10 bases in between. The CDR3 loop spans 14 amino acids. CDR3 nucleotide sequence: TGTGCCAGCAGCTTAGGTGCAGAGGGCTACGAGCAGTACTTC. This codes for CASSLGAEGYEQYF.

CDR3 nucleotide sequence: TGCGCCAGCCACCCAGTGGGTAGCAATCAGCCCCAGCATTTT. Amino acid sequence: CASHPVGSNQPQHF. The chain couples TRBV10-2 to TRBJ1-5; D remains ambiguous. In germline, CDR1 is WSHSY, CDR2 SAAADI. This CDR3 has 14 amino acids. Trimming stripped 8 bases from V and 0 bases from J, with 11 bases between.

The chain couples TRBV2 to TRBJ1-1; no clear D. The germline V and J ends were trimmed by 6 bases and 1 base, with 15 bases remaining between them. Germline values: CDR1 SNHLY, CDR2 FYNNEI. There are 15 residues in the CDR3. The CDR3 region is CASRIQGLSNTEAFF. The CDR3 DNA reads as TGTGCCAGCAGGATACAAGGGTTGTCGAACACTGAAGCTTTCTTT.

The chain links TRBV7-4 to TRBJ2-1, with TRBD2 matching 8 bases. The V segment lost 2 bases and the J segment 7 bases; nucleotides outside the gene matches: 10. Looked up from germline, CDR1 is SGHVT and CDR2 is SQSDAQ. This CDR3 comprises 16 residues. This CDR3 is CASSLRAGLGRNEQFF. The CDR3 DNA follows: TGTGCCAGCAGCTTACGGGCGGGACTAGGACGGAATGAGCAGTTCTTC.

The rearrangement joins TRBV4-1 to TRBJ2-7, with D perhaps matching TRBD2 (6 bases). This CDR3 contains 14 residues. CDR1 and CDR2 from the germline V gene are MGHRA and YSYEKL. V dropped 3 bases and J dropped 3 bases, with 12 bases sitting between them. CDR3 protein: CASSHPGLGYEQYF. The CDR3 DNA reads as TGCGCCAGCAGCCACCCGGGACTGGGCTACGAGCAGTACTTC.

The V call is TRBV9, the J call TRBJ1-4; no clear D. Germline V CDR1 and CDR2: SGDLS, YYNGEE. This CDR3 comprises 15 residues. Trimming stripped 4 bases from V and 2 bases from J, with 12 bases between. The DNA for the CDR3 is TGTGCCAGCAGCATCGACCCTGCGACTAATGAAAAACTGTTTTTT. Translation: CASSIDPATNEKLFF.

The chain has TRBV5-1 and TRBJ1-1, with D perhaps matching TRBD1 (5 bases). The CDR3 length is 14 residues. Germline-derived CDR1 and CDR2 are SGHRS and YFSETQ. V was shortened by 2 bases and J by 1 base, with 9 bases between the two germline ends. CDR3 sequence: CASSFQGTNTEAFF. CDR3 DNA: TGCGCCAGCAGCTTTCAGGGAACGAACACTGAAGCTTTCTTT.

The V gene is TRBV18, the J gene TRBJ2-1, with TRBD2 matching over 10 bases. The CDR3 is 14 residues long. Germline CDR1 KGHSH, CDR2 LQKENI. After removal of 4 bases from V and 6 bases from J, the junction contained 3 bases not matched to a gene. This chain's CDR3 is CASSRASGGNEQFF. The CDR3, as DNA: TGTGCCAGCTCACGGGCTAGCGGGGGCAATGAGCAGTTCTTC.

The chain uses TRBV28 and TRBJ1-2; D uncertain. The CDR3 totals 13 residues. Germline-derived CDR1 and CDR2 are MDHEN and SYDVKM. Trimming removed 5 bases from V and 7 bases from J, with 14 bases in between. CDR3 residues: CASSIPSRSGYTF. In DNA form, the CDR3 reads TGTGCCAGCAGTATCCCCTCTCGAAGTGGCTACACCTTC.

Details on this clone: This CDR3 is also generated by other DNA sequences in the sample. The CDR3 reads CASSVEGLTDTQYF. The CDR3 DNA reads TGTGCCAGCAGCGTAGAGGGCCTCACAGATACGCAGTATTTT. V usage is TRBV9 and J usage is TRBJ2-3; no firm D call. This CDR3 has 14 amino acids. Trimming stripped 0 bases from V and 2 bases from J, with 7 bases between. Germline V CDR1 and CDR2: SGDLS, YYNGEE.

This chain joins TRBV4-2 and TRBJ1-5, with 8 bases matching TRBD1. Germline loops: CDR1 LGHNA, CDR2 YNFKEQ. The CDR3 spans 15 residues. V shed 4 bases and J 6 bases; nucleotides not matched to a gene: 8. CDR3 nucleotide sequence: TGTGCCAGCAGCCTCCGCCAGGGGGCAGGTCAGCCCCAGCATTTT. Protein: CASSLRQGAGQPQHF.

The chain recombines TRBV28 with TRBJ2-7, with 9 nucleotides matching TRBD1. The CDR3 extends over 14 amino acids. J lost 6 bases, V lost 6 bases, and 9 bases had no gene match. Germline V gene sequence: CDR1 MDHEN, CDR2 SYDVKM. As DNA, the CDR3 is TGTGCCAGCAGGAACAGGGGGCGCGGGGGCGAGCAGTACTTC. The encoded protein is CASRNRGRGGEQYF.

CDR3 coding DNA: TGTGCCAGCAGAAGACAGGGCTACGAGCAGTACTTC. Translating it yields CASRRQGYEQYF. The chain couples TRBV11-2 to TRBJ2-7; 7 positions agree with TRBD1. CDR1 is SGHAT and CDR2 is FQNNGV in the germline V gene. Trimming cost V 6 bases and J 3 bases; bases outside gene matches: 2. This CDR3 is 12 amino acids long.

This rearrangement joins TRBV27 to TRBJ2-5; D might be TRBD1 (5 bases). V was clipped by 6 bases and J by 5 bases, with 22 bases between them. The germline V gene has CDR1 MNHEY and CDR2 SMNVEV (reference sequence). The CDR3 contains 16 residues. In DNA, the CDR3 is TGTGCCAGCAGAGTAAGGGCAGGGTGGTCCTTCGAGACCCAGTACTTC. Translation gives CASRVRAGWSFETQYF.

The rearrangement uses TRBV9 and TRBJ2-3; D might be TRBD1 (6 bases). CDR1 SGDLS and CDR2 YYNGEE come from the germline V gene. This CDR3 is 14 amino acids long. Trimming cost V 4 bases and J 2 bases, with 11 bases left between them. The CDR3 region is CASSYSGDTDTQYF. The DNA for the CDR3 is TGTGCCAGCAGCTACTCAGGGGACACAGATACGCAGTATTTT.

This chain uses TRBV11-2 with TRBJ2-7; D is unclear. Trimming left V 9 bases short and J 6 bases short, with 6 bases between. The CDR3 consists of 9 residues. Germline-derived CDR1 and CDR2 are SGHAT and FQNNGV. DNA for the CDR3: TGTGCCAGGGTCTGCGAGCAGTACTTC. This codes for CARVCEQYF.

This chain links TRBV6-5 with TRBJ2-7; the D is unclear. Germline V lookup: CDR1 MNHEY, CDR2 SVGAGI. This CDR3 spans 16 amino acids. The V end lost 4 bases, the J end lost 3 bases, and 19 bases lay between the germline ends. The CDR3 is CASSWGGSDGVYEQYF. The CDR3, as DNA: TGTGCCAGCAGTTGGGGTGGCTCGGACGGAGTCTACGAGCAGTACTTC.

The chain combines TRBV7-2 with TRBJ1-4; no firm D call. V was clipped by 0 bases and J by 7 bases, with 12 bases between them. CDR1 SGHTA and CDR2 FQGNSA come from the germline V gene. This CDR3 has 15 amino acids. The CDR3 loop is CASSLAPNWGEKLFF. The CDR3 DNA is TGTGCCAGCAGCTTAGCCCCCAACTGGGGTGAAAAACTGTTTTTT.

The chain is built from TRBV28 and TRBJ2-4; D gene ambiguous. Per the germline V gene, CDR1 is MDHEN and CDR2 is SYDVKM. The CDR3 spans 14 residues. The germline V and J ends were trimmed by 10 bases and 0 bases, with 13 bases remaining between them. The CDR3 protein is CATTNLEAKNIQYF. The CDR3 region has the DNA TGTGCCACCACTAATCTCGAAGCCAAAAACATTCAGTACTTC.